Listed here are 14 T cell receptor beta chains from one sample, sequenced in a study of blood T cells in healthy people across ages. With a J-beta primer mix and a sample-barcoded 5' primer, a second PCR ran 7 to 11 cycles. TCRdb re-analysed the 5' RACE reads in MiXCR, keeping a single row per CDR3 protein. Of about 630,000 distinct CDR3 sequences in the sample, roughly 20% are singletons; the top ten hold roughly 3.9%. Sequenced input: blood. The receptor source for this set is a man between 65 and 85 years old in good health.

This chain links TRBV7-9 with TRBJ2-1; the match to TRBD1 covers 7 bases. V lost 5 bases to trimming and J lost 4 bases; unmatched junction nucleotides: 14. The CDR3 contains 17 residues. Looked up from germline, CDR1 is SEHNR and CDR2 is FQNEAQ (reference sequence). CDR3 nucleotides: TGTGCCAGCAGCCCCGACGGTCTACAGGGGCTTTACAATGAGCAGTTCTTC. As protein: CASSPDGLQGLYNEQFF.

This clonotype was detected only a few times. V gene TRBV12-5 combines with J gene TRBJ2-1; D is perhaps TRBD1 or TRBD2 (5 bases each). The germline V and J ends were trimmed by 4 bases and 3 bases, with 13 bases remaining between them. Germline V gene lookup returns CDR1 LGHNT and CDR2 FRNRAP. The CDR3 loop spans 15 amino acids. The CDR3 bases are TGTGCTAGTGGTTCCGACCTGGGGGTCTACAATGAGCAGTTCTTC. Protein: CASGSDLGVYNEQFF.

This clonotype has a handful of counts. The gene calls are TRBV12-3 or TRBV12-4 and TRBJ2-7, with a possible D match to TRBD1 (5 bases). With 4 bases removed from V and 3 bases from J, the gap between germline ends came to 10 bases. The CDR3 loop spans 13 amino acids. This chain's CDR3 is CASSYQGVYEQYF. CDR3 DNA: TGTGCCAGCAGTTACCAAGGGGTCTACGAGCAGTACTTC.

This clonotype was counted a few times. The gene calls are TRBV5-6 and TRBJ2-7, with 12 bases lining up with TRBD1. Germline CDR1 is SGHDT and CDR2 is YYEEEE. The junction had 7 bases not matched to a gene; V was cut back by 2 bases and J by 4 bases. CDR3 length: 16 residues. CDR3 DNA: TGTGCCAGCAGCTTAGGCCCGGGACAGGGGGCTTACGAGCAGTACTTC. The encoded protein is CASSLGPGQGAYEQYF.

V gene TRBV7-2 combines with J gene TRBJ2-4; D not resolved. The CDR3 consists of 14 residues. Germline loops: CDR1 SGHTA, CDR2 FQGNSA. Trimming stripped 5 bases from V and 6 bases from J, with 14 bases between. CDR3 loop: CASSESELINIQYF. CDR3 DNA sequence: TGTGCCAGCAGCGAAAGCGAGCTCATAAACATTCAGTACTTC.

This clonotype was picked up a small number of times. The rearrangement links TRBV9 to TRBJ2-3; TRBD2 agrees at 8 bases. Trimming at V came to 0 bases and at J to 2 bases, leaving 5 bases not matched to a gene. The CDR3 sequence is 16 residues long. Germline lookup yields CDR1 SGDLS and CDR2 YYNGEE. DNA for the CDR3: TGTGCCAGCAGCGTAGAGGCGGGAGGCCCCACAGATACGCAGTATTTT. Amino acid sequence: CASSVEAGGPTDTQYF.

With regard to this clonotype: The junction differs from germline at one of its ends, possibly a read error. This chain links TRBV2 with TRBJ1-4; possible D gene TRBD1, 5 bases. The CDR3 length is 12 residues. The germline CDR1 and CDR2 sequences are SNHLY and FYNNEI. CDR3 DNA sequence: TGTGCCAGCGACAGCCGGGGTGAAAAACCGTTTTTT. Its protein product is CASDSRGEKPFF.

There are a few counts of this clonotype. The chain links TRBV6-1 to TRBJ1-4, with D perhaps matching TRBD1 (6 bases). The CDR3 covers 15 residues. Trimming shortened V by 3 bases and J by 10 bases, and 18 bases separated the two germline ends. Germline assignment: CDR1 MNHNS and CDR2 SASEGT. For the CDR3, the DNA is TGTGCCAGCAGTGAGAGTTTGGGGGCCGGGGGAAAACTGTTTTTT. Residues: CASSESLGAGGKLFF.

This clonotype was detected only a few times. This chain links TRBV2 with TRBJ2-4; 8 bases fit TRBD1. V was clipped by 5 bases and J by 7 bases; unmatched bases: 13. Germline loops: CDR1 SNHLY, CDR2 FYNNEI. The CDR3 is made up of 16 amino acids. CDR3 loop: CASSYRGQVEGNIQYF. The DNA of the CDR3 is TGTGCCAGCAGTTACCGGGGACAGGTCGAAGGCAACATTCAGTACTTC.

This clonotype was detected only a few times. The rearrangement joins TRBV2 to TRBJ1-2; maybe TRBD1 (6 bases). Germline V gene lookup returns CDR1 SNHLY and CDR2 FYNNEI. The CDR3 loop spans 15 amino acids. V dropped 7 bases and J dropped 1 base, with 16 bases sitting between them. The CDR3: CASKGSGVINYGYTF. CDR3 coding DNA: TGTGCCAGCAAAGGATCAGGGGTGATTAACTATGGCTACACCTTC.

The chain is built from TRBV20-1 and TRBJ2-7; 9 nucleotides line up with TRBD2. J gave up 2 bases and V 3 bases, and 5 bases lay outside the gene matches. The germline V gene has CDR1 DFQATT and CDR2 SNEGSKA (reference sequence). The CDR3 is 14 residues long. The CDR3 DNA follows: TGCAGTGCTAGTGGGTCTAGCGGGGCCTACGAGCAGTACTTC. Protein: CSASGSSGAYEQYF.

This clonotype was observed once. This chain connects TRBV20-1 to TRBJ1-3, with D possibly TRBD1 on 6 matching bases. The V end lost 1 base, the J end lost 0 bases, and 16 bases lay between the germline ends. The length of the CDR3 is 17 residues. Germline V gene lookup returns CDR1 DFQATT and CDR2 SNEGSKA (reference sequence). CDR3 DNA sequence: TGCAGTGCTAGAGTTGGCGGGGGCCCCGTCTCTGGAAACACCATATATTTT. Residues: CSARVGGGPVSGNTIYF.

This clonotype occurred a few times. The chain recombines TRBV2 with TRBJ2-6; 8 nucleotides line up with TRBD1. The trim removed 6 bases at V and 0 bases at J, leaving 10 bases unmatched. The length of the CDR3 is 18 residues. Per germline, CDR1 SNHLY and CDR2 FYNNEI. CDR3 nucleotide sequence: TGTGCCAGCAGCGCACTCTCCAGGGGGCCCTCTGGGGCCAACGTCCTGACTTTC. As protein: CASSALSRGPSGANVLTF.

J is TRBJ1-2 and V is TRBV4-3; D is undetermined. V dropped 2 bases and J dropped 0 bases, with 13 bases sitting between them. CDR3 length equals 16 residues. Germline values: CDR1 LGHNA, CDR2 YSLEER. CDR3 protein: CASSQRGAASNYGYTF. The CDR3 DNA follows: TGCGCCAGCAGCCAACGCGGAGCCGCTTCTAACTATGGCTACACCTTC.